This T cell receptor (beta chain) was profiled in a study of monozygotic twins with inflammatory bowel disease. Germline V gene data show CDR1 as SGHVS and CDR2 as FNYEAQ. CDR3 length: 18 residues. After re-calling the 5' RACE reads, TCRdb lists one entry per CDR3 protein, DNA absent. The ten most abundant clones cover 2% to 3% of a sample with approximately 390,000 distinct CDR3 sequences. The receptor comes from a human donor with ulcerative colitis or Crohn's disease, or a healthy co-twin of an affected twin (not recorded which). The V call is TRBV7-6, the J call TRBJ2-3; TCRdb returns TRBD1, unconfirmable since there is no DNA. The sample taken for sequencing was blood. CDR3 region: CASSLDPIGAGGTDTQYF.